The subject of this entry is one T cell receptor beta chain. The source of the sample is a study of blood T cell repertoires in COVID-19. As for the study in general: PBMCs, B-cell-depleted T cells, or T cells provided the cDNA or gDNA that made up the material.

The data were produced by immunoSEQ multiplex PCR, yet TCRdb's version contains in-frame clones alone and is incomplete. The top ten clones hold about 4.5% of a sample with 150,000 to 200,000 clones, 88% of them seen once. This sequence was found in a human donor in a cohort sampled during active COVID-19. Source material: peripheral blood.

The CDR3: CAWNGLTGNTIYF. The CDR3 nucleotides read TGTGCCTGGAACGGACTGACTGGAAACACCATATATTTT. The chain combines TRBV30 with TRBJ1-3; D is undetermined. This CDR3 spans 13 amino acids. The germline V gene encodes CDR1 GTSNPN and CDR2 SVGIG (reference sequence). V lost 4 bases to trimming and J lost 2 bases, with 9 bases between them.